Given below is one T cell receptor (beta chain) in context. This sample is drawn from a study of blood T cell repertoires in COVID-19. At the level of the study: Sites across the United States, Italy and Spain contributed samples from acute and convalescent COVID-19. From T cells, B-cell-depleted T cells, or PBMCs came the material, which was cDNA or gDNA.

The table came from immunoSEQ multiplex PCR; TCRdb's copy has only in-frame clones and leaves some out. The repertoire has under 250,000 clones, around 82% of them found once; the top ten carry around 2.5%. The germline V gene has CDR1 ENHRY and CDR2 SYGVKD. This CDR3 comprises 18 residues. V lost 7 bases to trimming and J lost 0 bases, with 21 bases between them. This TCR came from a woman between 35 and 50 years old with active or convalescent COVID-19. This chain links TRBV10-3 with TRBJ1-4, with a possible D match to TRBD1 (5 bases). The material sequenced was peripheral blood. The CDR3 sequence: CAITGEVEYNATNEKLFF. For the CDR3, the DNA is TGTGCCATCACGGGGGAAGTCGAATATAATGCAACTAATGAAAAACTGTTTTTT.